A single sample gave rise to the 11 T cell receptor beta chains below, sequenced in a study of cytomegalovirus exposure and HLA in healthy donors. This PCR relied on a set of 60 Vbeta primers and 13 Jbeta primers. Measured with immunoSEQ multiplex PCR; TCRdb has only the in-frame clones, and not every one. The sample carries tens of thousands of clones, 79% recorded once. The sequenced material came from PBMCs. The source of these receptors is a woman aged 40 to 55 in good health and CMV-seropositive.

V and J are TRBV28 and TRBJ2-1; D might be TRBD2 (5 bases). This CDR3 comprises 13 residues. The germline V gene has CDR1 MDHEN and CDR2 SYDVKM. The germline V and J ends were trimmed by 2 bases and 6 bases, with 8 bases remaining between them. The chain's CDR3 is CASSLREGNEQFF. CDR3 nucleotide sequence: TGTGCCAGCAGTTTACGAGAGGGCAATGAGCAGTTCTTC.

CDR3 nucleotides: TGTGCCACCAGCAGCGGATGGACCAGCGGGAGTAGGACCGGGGAGCTGTTTTTT. It encodes CATSSGWTSGSRTGELFF. The chain uses TRBV15 and TRBJ2-2; 8 bases align to TRBD2. This CDR3 spans 18 amino acids. V shed 3 bases and J 5 bases; nucleotides not matched to a gene: 14. Germline CDR1 is LNHNV and CDR2 is YYDKDF (reference sequence).

The chain uses TRBV27 and TRBJ1-4; D unclear. CDR1 and CDR2 from the germline V gene are MNHEY and SMNVEV (reference sequence). Trimming removed 10 bases from V and 0 bases from J, with 18 bases in between. There are 16 residues in the CDR3. Written as DNA, the CDR3 is TGTGCCATCATGCACGGGGAGCCAGCAACTAATGAAAAACTGTTTTTT. This gives the protein CAIMHGEPATNEKLFF.

The rearrangement uses TRBV29-1 and TRBJ2-1; tentative D call: TRBD2 (5 bases). CDR3 length: 13 residues. From germline, CDR1 is SQVTM and CDR2 ANQGSEA. V lost 8 bases and J lost 8, with 19 bases in between. CDR3 bases: TGCAGCCCTATGACCGGGAATGGGGATGAGCAGTTCTTC. It specifies CSPMTGNGDEQFF.

This chain links TRBV15 with TRBJ1-2; D uncertain. V was cut by 0 bases and J by 1 base, with 3 bases left in between. The germline V gene has CDR1 LNHNV and CDR2 YYDKDF (reference sequence). The CDR3 length is 13 residues. For the CDR3, the DNA is TGTGCCACCAGCAGAGATAGTAACTATGGCTACACCTTC. It translates to CATSRDSNYGYTF.

This clone has more than one count but fewer than ten. The chain recombines TRBV10-3 with TRBJ1-4, with D hard to call. The CDR3 loop spans 14 amino acids. CDR1 is ENHRY, CDR2 SYGVKD, per germline. V was trimmed by 2 bases and J by 3 bases, leaving 7 bases between them. The CDR3 DNA reads as TGTGCCATCAGTGAGCTAGGATCTAATGAAAAACTGTTTTTT. This sequence encodes CAISELGSNEKLFF.

This chain connects TRBV6-1 to TRBJ2-7, with 8 bases matching TRBD1. Germline-derived CDR1 and CDR2 are MNHNS and SASEGT. Unmatched junction bases numbered 4, after V lost 3 bases and J lost 3 bases. The CDR3 spans 14 residues. CDR3 in DNA: TGTGCCAGCAGTGAGGACAGGGTAAACTACGAGCAGTACTTC. This encodes CASSEDRVNYEQYF.

The gene calls are TRBV5-4 and TRBJ2-5, with TRBD2 as a possible D gene (6 bases). The germline V and J ends were trimmed by 4 bases and 2 bases, with 9 bases remaining between them. CDR3 length: 13 amino acids. The V gene's germline CDR1 is SGHNT and CDR2 YYREEE (reference sequence). The CDR3 sequence is CASSLRGQETQYF. The CDR3 region has the DNA TGTGCCAGCAGCCTACGGGGGCAAGAGACCCAGTACTTC.

The chain is built from TRBV6-5 and TRBJ1-2, with TRBD1 identical over 8 bases. CDR1 MNHEY and CDR2 SVGAGI come from the germline V gene. This CDR3 is built from 15 residues. The ends lost 0 bases at V and 6 bases at J; junction bases unmatched: 6. The CDR3, as DNA: TGTGCCAGCAGTTACTCCTCGACAGGGGTCGATGGCTACACCTTC. It yields the protein CASSYSSTGVDGYTF.

This clone has more than one count but fewer than ten. The chain has TRBV19 and TRBJ2-6; a possible D gene is TRBD2 (5 bases). Germline CDR1 LNHDA, CDR2 SQIVND (reference sequence). There are 17 residues in the CDR3. The V and J ends lost 7 bases and 0 bases respectively, with 16 bases between them. The CDR3 DNA follows: TGTGCCAGTACTCGGGGTGGTCTTAACTCTGGGGCCAACGTCCTGACTTTC. Residues: CASTRGGLNSGANVLTF.

This chain uses TRBV5-4 with TRBJ1-2; 7 nucleotides match TRBD1. This CDR3 has 16 residues. V gave up 3 bases and J gave up 0 bases; unmatched junction bases: 8. Per the germline V gene, CDR1 is SGHNT and CDR2 is YYREEE (reference sequence). The CDR3 region is CASSSGQALANYGYTF. As DNA, the CDR3 is TGTGCCAGCAGCTCCGGACAGGCACTAGCTAACTATGGCTACACCTTC.